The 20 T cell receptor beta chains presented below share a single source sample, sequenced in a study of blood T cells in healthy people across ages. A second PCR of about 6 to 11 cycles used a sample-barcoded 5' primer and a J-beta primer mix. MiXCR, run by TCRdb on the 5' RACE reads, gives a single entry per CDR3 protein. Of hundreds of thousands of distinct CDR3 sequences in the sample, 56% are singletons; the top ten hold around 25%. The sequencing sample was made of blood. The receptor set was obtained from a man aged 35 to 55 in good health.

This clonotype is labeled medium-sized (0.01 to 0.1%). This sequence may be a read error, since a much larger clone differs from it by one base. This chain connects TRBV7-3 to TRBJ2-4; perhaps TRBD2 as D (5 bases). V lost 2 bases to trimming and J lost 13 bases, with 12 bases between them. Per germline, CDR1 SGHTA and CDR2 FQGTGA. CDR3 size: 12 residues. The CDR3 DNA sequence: TGTGCCAGCAGCTTATCGTCCGGGGAGCAGTACTTC. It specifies CASSLSSGEQYF.

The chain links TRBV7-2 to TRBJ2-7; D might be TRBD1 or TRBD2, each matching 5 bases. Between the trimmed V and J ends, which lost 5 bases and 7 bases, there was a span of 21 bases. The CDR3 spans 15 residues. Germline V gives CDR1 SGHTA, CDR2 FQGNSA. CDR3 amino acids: CASSRPGPSYNEQYF. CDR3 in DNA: TGTGCCAGCAGCCGACCGGGACCATCCTACAATGAGCAGTACTTC.

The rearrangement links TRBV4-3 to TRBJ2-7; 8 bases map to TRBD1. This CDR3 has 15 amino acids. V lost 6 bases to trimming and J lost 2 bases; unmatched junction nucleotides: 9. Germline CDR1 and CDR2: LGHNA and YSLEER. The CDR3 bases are TGCGCCAGCAGTGGGATCAGGGGGCCTACCTACGAGCAGTACTTC. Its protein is CASSGIRGPTYEQYF.

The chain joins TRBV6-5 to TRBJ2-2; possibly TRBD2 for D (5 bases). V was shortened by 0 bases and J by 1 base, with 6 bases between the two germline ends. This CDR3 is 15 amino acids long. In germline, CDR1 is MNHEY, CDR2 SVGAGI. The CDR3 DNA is TGTGCCAGCAGTTACTCAACTAGGAACACCGGGGAGCTGTTTTTT. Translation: CASSYSTRNTGELFF.

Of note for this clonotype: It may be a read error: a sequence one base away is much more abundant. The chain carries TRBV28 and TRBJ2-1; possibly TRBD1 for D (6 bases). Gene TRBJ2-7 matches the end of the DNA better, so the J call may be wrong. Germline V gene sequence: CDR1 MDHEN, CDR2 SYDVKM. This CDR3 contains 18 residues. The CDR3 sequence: CASSGLNIQGGPYNEQYF. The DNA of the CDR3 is TGTGCCAGCAGCGGTTTAAACATACAAGGGGGTCCCTACAATGAGCAGTACTTC.

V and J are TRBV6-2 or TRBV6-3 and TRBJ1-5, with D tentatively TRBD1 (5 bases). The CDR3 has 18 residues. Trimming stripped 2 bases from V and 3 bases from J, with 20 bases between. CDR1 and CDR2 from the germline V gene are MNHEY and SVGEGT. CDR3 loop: CASSYLPTTRQFNQPQHF. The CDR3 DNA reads TGTGCCAGCAGTTACCTACCCACGACTAGACAGTTCAATCAGCCCCAGCATTTT.

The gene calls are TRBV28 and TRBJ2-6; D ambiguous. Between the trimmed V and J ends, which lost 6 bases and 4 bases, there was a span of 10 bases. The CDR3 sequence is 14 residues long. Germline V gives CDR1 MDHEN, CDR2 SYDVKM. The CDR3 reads CASRPTRGANVLTF. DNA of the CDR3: TGTGCCAGCAGGCCAACAAGGGGGGCCAACGTCCTGACTTTC. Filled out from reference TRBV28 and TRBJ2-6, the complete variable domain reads DVKVTQSSRYLVKRTGEKVFLECVQDMDHENMFWYRQDPGLGLRLIYFSYDVKMKEKGDIPEGYSVSREKKERFSLILESASTNQTSMYLCASRPTRGANVLTFGAGSRLTVL.

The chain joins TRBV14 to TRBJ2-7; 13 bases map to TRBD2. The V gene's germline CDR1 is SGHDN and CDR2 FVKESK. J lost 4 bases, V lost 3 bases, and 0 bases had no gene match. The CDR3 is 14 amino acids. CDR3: CASSQTSGRYEQYF. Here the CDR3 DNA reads TGTGCCAGCAGCCAGACTAGCGGGAGGTACGAGCAGTACTTC.

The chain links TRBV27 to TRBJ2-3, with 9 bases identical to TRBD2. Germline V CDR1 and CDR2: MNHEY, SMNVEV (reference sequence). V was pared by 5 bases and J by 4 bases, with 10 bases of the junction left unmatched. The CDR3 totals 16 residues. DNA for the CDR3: TGTGCCAGCAGTCATGCCCTAGCGGGATTGCCAGATACGCAGTATTTT. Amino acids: CASSHALAGLPDTQYF.

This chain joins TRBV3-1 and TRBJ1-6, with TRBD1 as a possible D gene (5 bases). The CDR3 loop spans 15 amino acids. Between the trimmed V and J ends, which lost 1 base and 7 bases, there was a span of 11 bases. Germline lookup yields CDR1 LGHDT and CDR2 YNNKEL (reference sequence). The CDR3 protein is CASSQGQGRNSPLHF. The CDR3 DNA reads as TGTGCCAGCAGCCAAGGTCAGGGTCGGAATTCACCCCTCCACTTT.

The CDR3, as DNA: TGCAGTGCTAGGGATCAGGGGGCGCGGGCTAATGAAAAACTGTTTTTT. Amino acid sequence: CSARDQGARANEKLFF. This chain joins TRBV20-1 and TRBJ1-4, with 8 bases aligning to TRBD1. Unmatched junction bases numbered 9, after V lost 3 bases and J lost 3 bases. Germline V CDR1 and CDR2: DFQATT, SNEGSKA (reference sequence). The CDR3 has 16 amino acids.

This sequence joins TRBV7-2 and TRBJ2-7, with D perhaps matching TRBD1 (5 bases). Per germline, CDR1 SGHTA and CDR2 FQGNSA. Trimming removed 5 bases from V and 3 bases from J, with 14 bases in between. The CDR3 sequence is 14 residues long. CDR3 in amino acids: CASSLFPGFYEQYF. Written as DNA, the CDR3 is TGTGCCAGCAGCCTCTTCCCAGGGTTCTACGAGCAGTACTTC. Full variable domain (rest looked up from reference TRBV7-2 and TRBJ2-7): GAGVSQSPSNKVTEKGKDVELRCDPISGHTALYWYRQSLGQGLEFLIYFQGNSAPDKSGLPSDRFSAERTGGSVSTLTIQRTQQEDSAVYLCASSLFPGFYEQYFGPGTRLTVT.

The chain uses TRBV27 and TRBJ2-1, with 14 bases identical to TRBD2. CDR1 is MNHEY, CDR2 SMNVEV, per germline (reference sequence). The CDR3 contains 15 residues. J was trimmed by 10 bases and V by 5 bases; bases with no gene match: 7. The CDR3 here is CASSPGTSGSREQFF. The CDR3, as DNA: TGTGCCAGCAGTCCCGGGACTAGCGGGAGTAGAGAGCAGTTCTTC.

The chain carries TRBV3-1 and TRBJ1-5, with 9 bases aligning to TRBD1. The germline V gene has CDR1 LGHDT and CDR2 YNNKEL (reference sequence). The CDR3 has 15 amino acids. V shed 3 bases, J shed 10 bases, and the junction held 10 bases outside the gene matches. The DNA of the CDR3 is TGTGCCAGCAGCCAGGACAGGGGAGGACTCAGCCCCCAGCATTTT. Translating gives CASSQDRGGLSPQHF.

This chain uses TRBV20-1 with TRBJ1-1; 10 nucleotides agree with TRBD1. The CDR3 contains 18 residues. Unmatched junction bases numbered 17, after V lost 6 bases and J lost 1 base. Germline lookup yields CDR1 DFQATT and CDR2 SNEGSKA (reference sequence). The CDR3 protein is CSATGRDRGLKWNTEAFF. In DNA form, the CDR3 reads TGCAGTGCAACCGGTCGGGACAGGGGTTTGAAATGGAACACTGAAGCTTTCTTT.

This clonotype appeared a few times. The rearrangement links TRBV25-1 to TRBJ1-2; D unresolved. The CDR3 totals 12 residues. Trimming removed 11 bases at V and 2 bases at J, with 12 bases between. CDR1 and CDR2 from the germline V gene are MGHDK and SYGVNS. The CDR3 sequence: CASAGGNYGYTF. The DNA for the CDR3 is TGTGCCTCGGCCGGCGGGAACTATGGCTACACCTTC.

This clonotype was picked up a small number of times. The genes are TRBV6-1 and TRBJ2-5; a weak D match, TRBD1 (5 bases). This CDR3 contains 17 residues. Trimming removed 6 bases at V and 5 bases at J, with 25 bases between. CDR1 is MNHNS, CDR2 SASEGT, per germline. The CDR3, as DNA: TGTGCCAGCAGCCGCCGTGCGCGACGGGCGAACAGGGAGACCCAGTACTTC. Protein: CASSRRARRANRETQYF.

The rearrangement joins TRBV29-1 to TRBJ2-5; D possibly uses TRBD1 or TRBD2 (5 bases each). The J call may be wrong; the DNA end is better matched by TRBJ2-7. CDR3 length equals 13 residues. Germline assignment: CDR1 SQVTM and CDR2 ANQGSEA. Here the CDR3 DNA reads TGCAGCGTTTCCGGGACCATAACTTACGAGCAGTACTTC. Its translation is CSVSGTITYEQYF.

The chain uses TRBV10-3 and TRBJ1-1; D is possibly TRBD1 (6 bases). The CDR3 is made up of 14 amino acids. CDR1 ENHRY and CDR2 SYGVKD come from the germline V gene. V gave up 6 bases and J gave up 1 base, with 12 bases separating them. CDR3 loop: CAIREQGPNTEAFF. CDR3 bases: TGTGCCATCAGGGAACAGGGACCGAACACTGAAGCTTTCTTT.

CDR3 in amino acids: CSAERVETYEQYF. For the CDR3, the DNA is TGCAGCGCTGAGCGGGTAGAGACCTACGAGCAGTACTTC. The V call is TRBV29-1, the J call TRBJ2-7; D might be TRBD2 (6 bases). The CDR3 has 13 residues. With 7 bases removed from V and 2 bases from J, the gap between germline ends came to 15 bases. Germline-derived CDR1 and CDR2 are SQVTM and ANQGSEA.